The 12 T cell receptor beta chains below all came from one sample that was sequenced in a study of CD8 T cells in Susac syndrome (dated by TCRdb to the late 2010s). The library was produced with the immunoSEQ multiplex PCR assay. RNA was extracted using the RNeasy kit, and about 0.45 to 1 microgram was reverse transcribed with random hexamers. TCRdb reworked the public reads: Q25 trimming with fastp, MiXCR clone assembly, productive beta chains retained. Every distinct CDR3 protein forms one entry, paired with its most common genes and DNA. The sample table contains 90,000 to 150,000 distinct CDR3 sequences; only one count was recorded for around 93% of them. The ten largest clones capture about 0.11% of the sample. Sequencing was done on a sample of CD8+ T cells from PBMCs. The receptors stem from a human donor in good health.

CDR3 in DNA: TGTGCCAGCAGCTTCCGAGGGCAGACGGATACGCAGTATTTT. Translation gives CASSFRGQTDTQYF. The J gene is TRBJ2-3, the V gene TRBV11-2, with D tentatively TRBD2 (5 bases). Germline CDR1 and CDR2: SGHAT and FQNNGV. This CDR3 region has 14 residues. Trimming removed 3 bases at V and 6 bases at J, with 13 bases between. Full variable domain (outside the CDR3, taken from reference TRBV11-2 and TRBJ2-3): EAGVAQSPRYKIIEKRQSVAFWCNPISGHATLYWYQQILGQGPKLLIQFQNNGVVDDSQLPKDRFSAERLKGVDSTLKIQPAKLEDSAVYLCASSFRGQTDTQYFGPGTRLTVL.

This chain joins TRBV20-1 and TRBJ2-7; 8 positions agree with TRBD1. Germline V gene data show CDR1 as DFQATT and CDR2 as SNEGSKA (reference sequence). The trim removed 6 bases at V and 7 bases at J, leaving 20 bases unmatched. The CDR3 covers 16 residues. This CDR3 reads CSARTPTGAARGEQYF. CDR3 DNA sequence: TGCAGTGCCCGAACACCGACAGGGGCGGCCCGAGGGGAGCAGTACTTC.

The chain links TRBV19 to TRBJ1-1; the D gene is possibly TRBD1 (5 bases). The V gene lost 5 bases and the J gene lost 4 bases, with 11 bases spanning the gap. The CDR3 is 13 residues long. CDR1 is LNHDA and CDR2 is SQIVND in the germline V gene (reference sequence). Here the CDR3 DNA reads TGTGCCAGTAGTCCCCAGGGTGGCACTGAAGCTTTCTTT. Its translation: CASSPQGGTEAFF.

V gene TRBV5-1 combines with J gene TRBJ1-1; the D gene is possibly TRBD1 (6 bases). The germline V and J ends were trimmed by 2 bases and 2 bases, with 16 bases remaining between them. The CDR3 extends over 16 amino acids. Germline V gene lookup returns CDR1 SGHRS and CDR2 YFSETQ. The CDR3 is CASSFGGGRRNTEAFF. The CDR3 coding sequence is TGCGCCAGCAGCTTCGGAGGGGGGCGGCGTAACACTGAAGCTTTCTTT.

The chain is built from TRBV6-5 and TRBJ2-3; 9 bases agree with TRBD1. With 1 base clipped from V and 1 base from J, the junction kept 6 bases outside the gene matches. The CDR3 has 17 amino acids. CDR1 and CDR2 (germline): MNHEY, SVGAGI. The CDR3 DNA sequence: TGTGCCAGCAGTTACTTACCGGACAGGGGACGCACAGATACGCAGTATTTT. Amino acid sequence: CASSYLPDRGRTDTQYF.

The chain carries TRBV5-4 and TRBJ1-2; 7 bases are shared with TRBD1. Per germline, CDR1 SGHNT and CDR2 YYREEE (reference sequence). This CDR3 is 14 amino acids long. The ends lost 0 bases at V and 3 bases at J; junction bases unmatched: 2. CDR3 residues: CASSLGDSDYGYTF. DNA of the CDR3: TGTGCCAGCAGCTTGGGGGACAGCGACTATGGCTACACCTTC.

This chain links TRBV5-1 with TRBJ1-2, with D perhaps matching TRBD1 (5 bases). Germline CDR1 SGHRS, CDR2 YFSETQ. With 3 bases removed from V and 1 base from J, the gap between germline ends came to 10 bases. The CDR3 spans 14 residues. DNA for the CDR3: TGCGCCAGCAGCTCGAATGGGGGTAACTATGGCTACACCTTC. Translation gives CASSSNGGNYGYTF.

This sequence joins TRBV6-2 or TRBV6-3 and TRBJ2-1, with 11 positions matching TRBD1. CDR1 and CDR2 (germline): MNHEY, SVGEGT. CDR3 size: 15 residues. The J segment lost 8 bases and the V segment lost 6 bases, leaving 9 bases of the junction unmatched. CDR3 DNA sequence: TGTGCCAGCAGCTCACAGGGGACAGGGGGAGATGAGCAGTTCTTC. Protein: CASSSQGTGGDEQFF.

This clonotype was seen only once. The rearrangement joins TRBV4-3 to TRBJ1-1, with a weak D call TRBD1 (5 bases). This CDR3 region has 15 residues. The V gene's germline CDR1 is LGHNA and CDR2 YSLEER. Between the trimmed V and J ends, which lost 0 bases and 0 bases, there was a span of 8 bases. The CDR3 is CASSQEGQLNTEAFF. In nucleotides, the CDR3 is TGCGCCAGCAGCCAAGAGGGGCAGTTGAACACTGAAGCTTTCTTT.

The genes are TRBV19 and TRBJ2-7, with 9 bases that match TRBD1. This CDR3 has 14 amino acids. V lost 7 bases and J lost 3; bases outside the gene matches: 7. CDR1 LNHDA and CDR2 SQIVND come from the germline V gene (reference sequence). CDR3 in amino acids: CASTPGQGGYEQYF. The DNA for the CDR3 is TGTGCCAGTACACCGGGACAGGGAGGCTACGAGCAGTACTTC.

This clonotype was counted once. The V and J genes are TRBV9 and TRBJ2-3; 8 bases map to TRBD2. The junction had 6 bases not matched to a gene; V was cut back by 0 bases and J by 3 bases. CDR3 length: 16 residues. CDR1 is SGDLS and CDR2 is YYNGEE in the germline V gene. The chain's CDR3 is CASSVGARGGTDTQYF. CDR3 sequence (DNA): TGTGCCAGCAGCGTAGGCGCCCGGGGGGGTACAGATACGCAGTATTTT.

This chain connects TRBV12-3 or TRBV12-4 to TRBJ2-7; D perhaps matches TRBD2 (7 bases). This CDR3 is built from 16 residues. The ends were cut back, 4 bases at V and 0 bases at J, with 16 bases in the middle. The CDR3 bases are TGTGCCAGCAGTTCTAGCGCGGGGGCCTTCTCCTACGAGCAGTACTTC. Translated, it gives CASSSSAGAFSYEQYF.